These T cell receptor beta chains were read from a single sample in a study of shared clonotypes between healthy human individuals. Clones were read by immunoSEQ multiplex PCR, and TCRdb kept only the in-frame ones, dropping some. This sample carries approximately 500,000 clones, 90% to 96% of them seen once, and the ten largest clones take approximately 0.062%. The sequencing input was naive CD4+ T cells sorted from blood. The source of these receptors is a woman in her 30s in good health. Each CDR3 is given with its conserved first and last residue. The D gene is left open where the match is weak. Size is stated for part of the rows, as once, few or many counts, or as a class when the clone is expanded.

-	TRBV28	-	TRBJ2-7	CASSPYMGGYEQYF	TGTGCCAGCAGTCCATATATGGGGGGCTACGAGCAGTACTTC
-	TRBV9	-	TRBJ1-1	CASSPQVTSTEAFF	TGTGCCAGCAGCCCCCAGGTGACTTCCACTGAAGCTTTCTTT
TRBD2	TRBV9	-	TRBJ2-1	CASSVSLAEYNEQFF	TGTGCCAGCAGCGTAAGTCTAGCGGAGTACAATGAGCAGTTCTTC
-	TRBV19	-	TRBJ2-2	CASSINGARTGELFF	TGTGCCAGTAGTATAAACGGGGCCCGTACCGGGGAGCTGTTTTTT
TRBD2	TRBV5-1	-	TRBJ2-5	CASSLGTSGSQETQYF	TGCGCCAGCAGCTTGGGGACTAGCGGGAGCCAAGAGACCCAGTACTTC
TRBD1	TRBV5-4	-	TRBJ2-5	CASSEGTAPQETQYF	TGTGCCAGCAGCGAAGGGACAGCACCTCAAGAGACCCAGTACTTC
-	TRBV2	-	TRBJ1-5	CASSGQGAINQPQHF	TGTGCCAGCAGTGGGCAGGGCGCCATCAATCAGCCCCAGCATTTT
TRBD2	TRBV5-4	-	TRBJ2-7	CASSLGLAGNYEYEQYF	TGTGCCAGCAGCTTGGGACTAGCGGGTAATTACGAGTACGAGCAGTACTTC
-	TRBV6-1	-	TRBJ2-7	CASSDPVSYEQYF	TGTGCCAGCAGTGATCCTGTTTCCTACGAGCAGTACTTC
-	TRBV28	-	TRBJ2-7	CASSSRLGNSYEQYF	TGTGCCAGCAGCTCTCGATTGGGGAACTCCTACGAGCAGTACTTC
TRBD1	TRBV19	-	TRBJ1-5	CASSRQGFGNQPQHF	TGTGCCAGTAGTCGACAGGGGTTCGGCAATCAGCCCCAGCATTTT
TRBD1	TRBV7-9	-	TRBJ2-3	CASSRAGQGTDTQYF	TGTGCCAGCAGCCGTGCGGGACAGGGAACAGATACGCAGTATTTT
-	TRBV27	-	TRBJ1-5	CASDSVLGLISNQPQHF	TGTGCCAGCGATAGCGTTCTTGGACTCATAAGCAATCAGCCCCAGCATTTT
-	TRBV5-6	-	TRBJ1-4	CASSLGAATNEKLFF	TGTGCCAGCAGCTTGGGGGCCGCAACTAATGAAAAACTGTTTTTT
TRBD2	TRBV27	once	TRBJ2-2	CASSFRGRANTGELFF	TGTGCCAGCAGTTTTCGGGGGAGGGCGAACACCGGGGAGCTGTTTTTT
-	TRBV10-3	-	TRBJ2-3	CAISEWAGSTDTQYF	TGTGCCATCAGTGAGTGGGCGGGAAGCACAGATACGCAGTATTTT
-	TRBV6-1	few	TRBJ2-3	CASSPPTDTQYF	TGTGCCAGCAGTCCGCCCACAGATACGCAGTATTTT
TRBD1	TRBV5-1	-	TRBJ1-1	CASSPGQGRGNTEAFF	TGCGCCAGCAGCCCGGGACAGGGCCGGGGGAACACTGAAGCTTTCTTT
TRBD2	TRBV13	-	TRBJ2-7	CASSLGDGREDFYEQYF	TGTGCCAGCAGCTTAGGAGATGGGCGGGAGGACTTCTACGAGCAGTACTTC
-	TRBV15	-	TRBJ2-7	CATSRVRDPTYEQYF	TGTGCCACCAGCAGAGTCCGGGACCCAACCTACGAGCAGTACTTC
-	TRBV14	-	TRBJ2-1	CASSLKAGRSYNEQFF	TGTGCCAGCAGTCTTAAAGCGGGTCGTTCATACAATGAGCAGTTCTTC
-	TRBV7-2	few	TRBJ1-5	CASSEGQTYSNQPQHF	TGTGCCAGCAGCGAAGGACAGACTTATAGCAATCAGCCCCAGCATTTT
TRBD2	TRBV5-1	-	TRBJ2-1	CASSFYLTSGRENEQFF	TGCGCCAGCAGCTTCTACTTGACTAGCGGGAGGGAGAATGAGCAGTTCTTC
TRBD2	TRBV28	-	TRBJ2-3	CASSLTSDLTDTQYF	TGTGCCAGCAGTTTAACTAGCGACCTCACAGATACGCAGTATTTT
-	TRBV5-1	-	TRBJ2-2	CASSLVDRNTGELFF	TGCGCCAGCAGCTTGGTGGACAGGAACACCGGGGAGCTGTTTTTT
-	TRBV28	once	TRBJ1-2	CASTHRYGYTF	TGTGCCAGCACTCATCGATACGGCTACACCTTC
TRBD1	TRBV29-1	-	TRBJ2-7	CSVVTFTGTGTYEQYF	TGCAGCGTTGTAACTTTCACCGGGACAGGGACCTACGAGCAGTACTTC
TRBD2	TRBV5-1	-	TRBJ2-7	CASSLGNSGRTYYEQYF	TGCGCCAGCAGCTTGGGAAATAGCGGGAGGACGTACTACGAGCAGTACTTC
TRBD1	TRBV28	-	TRBJ2-7	CASSLGQGGEQYF	TGTGCCAGCAGTTTGGGACAGGGTGGCGAGCAGTACTTC
-	TRBV4-1	once	TRBJ1-2	CASSKKGEVGGYTF	TGCGCCAGCAGCAAAAAGGGGGAGGTGGGTGGCTACACCTTC
TRBD1	TRBV29-1	-	TRBJ2-7	CSVPRGRNEQYF	TGCAGCGTTCCGAGGGGGCGCAACGAGCAGTACTTC
TRBD2	TRBV2	-	TRBJ2-1	CASSVGASGRAEQFF	TGTGCCAGCAGTGTTGGGGCTAGCGGGAGGGCTGAGCAGTTCTTC
-	TRBV25-1	once	TRBJ2-1	CASSQSSSYNEQFF	TGTGCCAGCAGTCAGTCGAGCTCCTACAATGAGCAGTTCTTC
-	TRBV11-2	-	TRBJ2-1	CASSAGTLRNEQFF	TGTGCCAGCAGCGCCGGGACCCTGCGCAATGAGCAGTTCTTC
TRBD2	TRBV4-2	few	TRBJ2-1	CASSQDTSGDPNEQFF	TGTGCCAGCAGCCAAGATACTAGCGGGGATCCGAATGAGCAGTTCTTC
TRBD1	TRBV28	-	TRBJ1-4	CASSSGTGTANEKLFF	TGTGCCAGCAGTTCCGGGACAGGGACCGCTAATGAAAAACTGTTTTTT
-	TRBV7-9	-	TRBJ1-4	CASSLNFAQFGEKLFF	TGTGCCAGCAGCTTAAATTTCGCCCAGTTCGGTGAAAAACTGTTTTTT
TRBD2	TRBV29-1	-	TRBJ2-5	CSAVTSGETQYF	TGCAGCGCCGTGACTAGCGGAGAGACCCAGTACTTC
-	TRBV19	-	TRBJ1-1	CASSIAGGTEAFF	TGTGCCAGTAGTATCGCAGGCGGGACTGAAGCTTTCTTT
-	TRBV18	-	TRBJ2-7	CASSPKYPYEQYF	TGTGCCAGCTCCCCGAAATATCCCTACGAGCAGTACTTC
-	TRBV7-9	-	TRBJ2-3	CASSLVSLMQRAVRDTQYF	TGTGCCAGCAGCTTAGTTTCCCTGATGCAGCGGGCGGTGAGAGATACGCAGTATTTT
TRBD2	TRBV7-9	-	TRBJ2-5	CASSLLAGDETQYF	TGTGCCAGCAGCTTATTAGCGGGAGATGAGACCCAGTACTTC
-	TRBV2	-	TRBJ1-5	CASSDRLPGNQPQHF	TGTGCCAGCAGTGATAGGCTCCCTGGGAATCAGCCCCAGCATTTT
-	TRBV7-3	-	TRBJ2-5	CASSLDPGLGPQYF	TGTGCCAGCAGCTTAGACCCAGGGCTGGGGCCCCAGTACTTC
-	TRBV18	-	TRBJ1-4	CASSPRTVFATNEKLFF	TGTGCCAGCTCACCACGGACAGTCTTTGCAACTAATGAAAAACTGTTTTTT
-	TRBV2	-	TRBJ1-2	CATRDTSYGYTF	TGTGCCACCCGGGACACCTCCTATGGCTACACCTTC
-	TRBV6-5	-	TRBJ1-2	CATQTDSNYGYTF	TGTGCCACCCAGACAGATTCTAACTATGGCTACACCTTC